These 32 T cell receptor beta chains share one sample of origin, sequenced in a study of T-cell reconstitution after alpha-beta-depleted transplantation in children (dated by TCRdb to about 2016). Libraries came from PCR. Instrument on record: Illumina HiSeq 2500. TCR library preparation used molecular barcoding, with unique molecular identifiers applied to normalize quantification of the TCRbeta repertoire. TCRdb's own reprocessing of the public reads used fastp at Q25 and MiXCR and kept productive beta chains. Each record represents a unique CDR3 protein, reported with the most common genes and DNA among its rows. This sample gives around 480,000 distinct CDR3 sequences in total; approximately 32% of them show up just once. Together, the top ten hold 2% to 3% of the sample. The input for sequencing was PBMCs from the stem cell graft donor, taken from the stem cell graft. These receptors were obtained from a human donor who donated a stem cell graft to a child with aplastic anemia.

This clonotype was observed a handful of times. The V and J genes are TRBV15 and TRBJ2-1; D unclear. V lost 1 base and J lost 0, with 10 bases in between. From germline, CDR1 is LNHNV and CDR2 YYDKDF (reference sequence). The CDR3 is 16 residues long. The DNA for the CDR3 is TGTGCCACCAGCAGAGGGGCGCGGAGCTCCTACAATGAGCAGTTCTTC. This gives the protein CATSRGARSSYNEQFF.

The genes are TRBV20-1 and TRBJ2-3, with a weak D call TRBD2 (7 bases). V was shortened by 5 bases and J by 3 bases, with 18 bases between the two germline ends. Germline CDR1 and CDR2: DFQATT and SNEGSKA (reference sequence). This CDR3 region has 15 residues. The CDR3 spells CSAGAMGGLTDTQYF. The CDR3 DNA follows: TGCAGTGCTGGGGCAATGGGGGGGCTTACAGATACGCAGTATTTT.

The chain is built from TRBV6-5 and TRBJ1-2; tentatively, D is TRBD1 (5 bases). V lost 2 bases and J lost 4, with 8 bases in between. CDR3 length: 13 residues. The germline gives CDR1 MNHEY, CDR2 SVGAGI. The CDR3 here is CASSYQGPYGYTF. In DNA form, the CDR3 reads TGTGCCAGCAGTTACCAGGGCCCCTATGGCTACACCTTC.

The V gene is TRBV29-1, the J gene TRBJ1-2; D is undetermined. The V and J ends lost 6 bases and 3 bases respectively, with 8 bases between them. Germline values: CDR1 SQVTM, CDR2 ANQGSEA. The CDR3 length is 11 residues. The CDR3 region is CSVRRDYGYTF. Here the CDR3 DNA reads TGCAGCGTACGGCGGGACTATGGCTACACCTTC.

V is TRBV15 and J is TRBJ2-1; unclear D gene. Germline-derived CDR1 and CDR2 are LNHNV and YYDKDF (reference sequence). The germline V and J ends were trimmed by 1 base and 10 bases, with 8 bases remaining between them. This CDR3 has 12 residues. The CDR3 spells CATSRATWEQFF. The CDR3 DNA reads TGTGCCACCAGCAGAGCTACTTGGGAGCAGTTCTTC.

The chain employs TRBV19 and TRBJ1-2, with TRBD1 matching 7 bases. The CDR3 has 13 amino acids. In germline, CDR1 is LNHDA, CDR2 SQIVND (reference sequence). The V gene end was trimmed by 5 bases and the J gene end by 5 bases; junction bases not matched to a gene: 5. CDR3 DNA sequence: TGTGCCAGTAGTTATCCAGGGGGTTATGGCTACACCTTC. Its translation: CASSYPGGYGYTF.

The chain uses TRBV20-1 and TRBJ2-1; maybe TRBD1 (5 bases). Trimming shortened V by 5 bases and J by 7 bases, and 15 bases separated the two germline ends. The CDR3 is made up of 13 amino acids. Germline CDR1 and CDR2: DFQATT and SNEGSKA (reference sequence). CDR3 nucleotide sequence: TGCAGTGCTCGGACCTTATCAGGGAATGAGCAGTTCTTC. Translation: CSARTLSGNEQFF.

This clonotype was counted only a few times. This chain connects TRBV20-1 to TRBJ2-1; 7 nucleotides line up with TRBD1. There are 15 residues in the CDR3. CDR1 and CDR2 (germline): DFQATT, SNEGSKA (reference sequence). V dropped 2 bases and J dropped 5; count of bases not matched to a gene: 9. The DNA for the CDR3 is TGCAGTGCTAGATCCGGGGACAGCCCAGACAATGAGCAGTTCTTC. This sequence encodes CSARSGDSPDNEQFF.

The chain has TRBV5-8 and TRBJ1-6; no firm D call. The CDR3 is 13 amino acids. Trimming removed 4 bases at V and 3 bases at J, with 5 bases between. Germline CDR1 SGHTS, CDR2 YDEGEE. The CDR3 sequence: CASSRDYNSPLHF. DNA of the CDR3: TGTGCCAGCAGCCGGGACTATAATTCACCCCTCCACTTT.

Turning to this clonotype: At one end, the junction sequence differs from germline, possibly due to a read error. DNA of the CDR3: TGTGCCGCTGGGCAGTCCACAGGGGACTTC. Translated: CAAGQSTGDF. The genes are TRBV6-5 and TRBJ1-2; TRBD1 aligns across 7 bases. Germline V gene data show CDR1 as MNHEY and CDR2 as SVGAGI. The CDR3 runs to 10 residues.

This chain links TRBV10-3 with TRBJ2-7; 7 positions match TRBD1. CDR3 size: 14 residues. The germline V gene encodes CDR1 ENHRY and CDR2 SYGVKD. V shed 3 bases, J shed 0 bases, and the junction held 2 bases outside the gene matches. The CDR3 reads CAISDRQGSYEQYV. The CDR3, as DNA: TGTGCCATCAGTGACCGACAGGGCTCCTACGAGCAGTACGTC.

This clonotype was observed a few times. V is TRBV7-6 and J is TRBJ2-5, with D hard to call. Trimming left V 5 bases short and J 5 bases short, with 15 bases between. The CDR3 runs to 14 residues. CDR1 SGHVS and CDR2 FNYEAQ come from the germline V gene. Here the CDR3 reads CASSPLLGPETQYF. In DNA, the CDR3 is TGTGCCAGCAGCCCGCTTTTAGGGCCGGAGACCCAGTACTTC.

This chain links TRBV7-2 with TRBJ2-5; 9 positions agree with TRBD2. The V segment lost 10 bases and the J segment 2 bases; nucleotides outside the gene matches: 8. This CDR3 comprises 14 residues. Germline V gene sequence: CDR1 SGHTA, CDR2 FQGNSA. The CDR3 is CAIKPGLAQETQYF. The CDR3 DNA is TGTGCCATCAAACCCGGACTAGCGCAAGAGACCCAGTACTTC. Based on the CDR3 plus reference TRBV7-2 and TRBJ2-5, the full variable domain is GAGVSQSPSNKVTEKGKDVELRCDPISGHTALYWYRQSLGQGLEFLIYFQGNSAPDKSGLPSDRFSAERTGGSVSTLTIQRTQQEDSAVYLCAIKPGLAQETQYFGPGTRLLVL.

This clonotype was seen more than once but under ten times. V usage is TRBV29-1 and J usage is TRBJ2-3; possible D gene TRBD2, 5 bases. The germline V and J ends were trimmed by 3 bases and 2 bases, with 9 bases remaining between them. Germline-derived CDR1 and CDR2 are SQVTM and ANQGSEA. The CDR3 runs 13 residues. In DNA form, the CDR3 reads TGCAGCGTTGATGAGGGATTCACAGATACGCAGTATTTT. This sequence encodes CSVDEGFTDTQYF.

The chain employs TRBV7-9 and TRBJ2-1; no reliable D call. CDR3 size: 13 residues. From germline, CDR1 is SEHNR and CDR2 FQNEAQ (reference sequence). Trimming removed 7 bases from V and 5 bases from J, with 12 bases in between. CDR3 coding DNA: TGTGCCAGCACCCCTCAGAGAAACAATGAGCAGTTCTTC. This sequence encodes CASTPQRNNEQFF. Full variable domain (outside the CDR3, taken from reference TRBV7-9 and TRBJ2-1): DTGVSQNPRHKITKRGQNVTFRCDPISEHNRLYWYRQTLGQGPEFLTYFQNEAQLEKSRLLSDRFSAERPKGSFSTLEIQRTEQGDSAMYLCASTPQRNNEQFFGPGTRLTVL.

This clonotype appeared a few times. The rearrangement links TRBV5-5 to TRBJ2-2, with 10 bases aligning to TRBD2. J was trimmed by 2 bases and V by 4 bases; bases with no gene match: 8. The CDR3 consists of 17 residues. Germline V gene sequence: CDR1 SGHKS, CDR2 YYEKEE (reference sequence). DNA for the CDR3: TGTGCCAGCAGCGGGACCGGGACTAGCGATAACACCGGGGAGCTGTTTTTT. Translated: CASSGTGTSDNTGELFF.

This clonotype was found a few times. The V and J genes are TRBV29-1 and TRBJ2-2; D possibly corresponds to TRBD2 (6 bases). The CDR3 runs 14 residues. The germline V gene has CDR1 SQVTM and CDR2 ANQGSEA. The V end lost 4 bases, the J end lost 0 bases, and 9 bases lay between the germline ends. The CDR3 DNA reads as TGCAGCGTTGCGGGCGGGACGAACACCGGGGAGCTGTTTTTT. As protein: CSVAGGTNTGELFF.

The chain combines TRBV20-1 with TRBJ2-2, with 8 bases identical to TRBD1. V gave up 1 base and J gave up 6 bases; unmatched junction bases: 1. Germline V gene sequence: CDR1 DFQATT, CDR2 SNEGSKA (reference sequence). This CDR3 spans 13 amino acids. The CDR3 reads CSARAQGAGELFF. The CDR3 DNA sequence: TGCAGTGCTAGAGCACAGGGGGCCGGGGAGCTGTTTTTT.

The gene calls are TRBV28 and TRBJ1-2, with unresolved D. CDR1 MDHEN and CDR2 SYDVKM come from the germline V gene. V dropped 2 bases and J dropped 0 bases, with 16 bases sitting between them. This CDR3 region has 17 residues. The CDR3 DNA follows: TGTGCCAGCAGTTTACCTCCGCTTGGATTCCCTAACTATGGCTACACCTTC. Its translation: CASSLPPLGFPNYGYTF.

V and J are TRBV3-1 and TRBJ2-7, with D hard to call. The CDR3 sequence is 14 residues long. Germline V gene data show CDR1 as LGHDT and CDR2 as YNNKEL (reference sequence). The V and J ends lost 4 bases and 5 bases respectively, with 15 bases between them. The DNA for the CDR3 is TGTGCCAGCAGCCTCCGGGCCTCTTCCCACGAGCAGTACTTC. Protein product: CASSLRASSHEQYF.

This sequence joins TRBV10-2 and TRBJ2-7, with no clear D. The V and J ends lost 4 bases and 7 bases respectively, with 8 bases between them. The CDR3 totals 11 residues. The germline V gene has CDR1 WSHSY and CDR2 SAAADI. The CDR3 sequence: CASSVGPEQYF. The CDR3 DNA follows: TGCGCCAGCAGTGTAGGTCCTGAGCAGTACTTC.

This clonotype turned up a few times. This chain connects TRBV20-1 to TRBJ2-1; D may be TRBD1 (6 bases). The CDR3 has 15 amino acids. Germline CDR1 reads DFQATT; CDR2 reads SNEGSKA (reference sequence). V was clipped by 2 bases and J by 2 bases, with 13 bases between them. The CDR3 nucleotides are TGCAGTGCTAGATCCCGACAGGTGGCCTACAATGAGCAGTTCTTC. Translation gives CSARSRQVAYNEQFF.

A few counts support this clonotype. The J gene is TRBJ1-1, the V gene TRBV29-1, with D possibly matching TRBD1 (5 bases). The CDR3 runs to 13 residues. The germline CDR1 and CDR2 sequences are SQVTM and ANQGSEA. Trimming took 5 bases from V and 0 from J, leaving 10 bases between them. The CDR3: CSVLGGMNTEAFF. CDR3 sequence (DNA): TGCAGCGTTCTCGGGGGTATGAACACTGAAGCTTTCTTT.

The CDR3 nucleotides are TGCAGTGCTACCCCGACAGGGAGAAAACTGTTTTTT. As protein: CSATPTGRKLFF. V and J are TRBV20-1 and TRBJ1-4; 7 bases are shared with TRBD1. Germline V CDR1 and CDR2: DFQATT, SNEGSKA (reference sequence). The CDR3 is 12 amino acids. The trim removed 4 bases at V and 10 bases at J, leaving 6 bases unmatched.

The V call is TRBV6-1, the J call TRBJ2-1, with 7 bases fitting TRBD2. Germline assignment: CDR1 MNHNS and CDR2 SASEGT. The V and J ends lost 1 base and 0 bases, in that order; junction bases with no gene match: 3. The CDR3 extends over 16 amino acids. The chain's CDR3 is CASSEEWGGSYNEQFF. DNA for the CDR3: TGTGCCAGCAGTGAAGAGTGGGGGGGCTCCTACAATGAGCAGTTCTTC.

This clonotype has just a few counts. The chain uses TRBV11-3 and TRBJ1-1; tentative D call: TRBD1 (6 bases). Trimming pared 4 bases from V and 1 base from J, leaving 13 bases between. The CDR3 contains 15 residues. Germline V CDR1 and CDR2: SGHNT, YENEEA. The CDR3: CASSSVRGRNTEAFF. In nucleotides, the CDR3 is TGTGCCAGCAGCTCGGTCAGGGGTCGGAACACTGAAGCTTTCTTT. Supplemented by reference TRBV11-3 and TRBJ1-1, the full variable domain reads EAGVVQSPRYKIIEKKQPVAFWCNPISGHNTLYWYLQNLGQGPELLIRYENEEAVDDSQLPKDRFSAERLKGVDSTLKIQPAELGDSAVYLCASSSVRGRNTEAFFGQGTRLTVV.

V usage is TRBV12-3 or TRBV12-4 and J usage is TRBJ1-5; possible D gene TRBD1, 5 bases. The CDR3 has 16 amino acids. Trimming shortened V by 3 bases and J by 2 bases, and 14 bases separated the two germline ends. CDR3 region: CASSLREGLGNQPQHF. CDR3 DNA sequence: TGTGCCAGCAGTTTGAGGGAGGGGCTGGGCAATCAGCCCCAGCATTTT.

This chain uses TRBV7-2 with TRBJ2-5, with 11 bases matching TRBD2. The V segment lost 2 bases and the J segment 4 bases; nucleotides outside the gene matches: 6. Looked up from germline, CDR1 is SGHTA and CDR2 is FQGNSA. The length of the CDR3 is 16 residues. The CDR3, as DNA: TGTGCCAGCAGCTTATATGGTAGCGGGAGGGTAGAGACCCAGTACTTC. Translated: CASSLYGSGRVETQYF.

V and J are TRBV19 and TRBJ1-5; perhaps TRBD1 as D (5 bases). Trimming removed 7 bases from V and 7 bases from J, with 11 bases in between. There are 12 residues in the CDR3. CDR1 and CDR2 (germline): LNHDA, SQIVND (reference sequence). The CDR3 is CASNQGSQPQHF. As DNA, the CDR3 is TGTGCCAGTAATCAGGGCTCCCAGCCCCAGCATTTT. Combining the CDR3 with reference TRBV19 and TRBJ1-5 gives the whole variable domain DGGITQSPKYLFRKEGQNVTLSCEQNLNHDAMYWYRQDPGQGLRLIYYSQIVNDFQKGDIAEGYSVSREKKESFPLTVTSAQKNPTAFYLCASNQGSQPQHFGDGTRLSIL.

The rearrangement joins TRBV20-1 to TRBJ2-1; possible D gene TRBD2, 5 bases. Germline-derived CDR1 and CDR2 are DFQATT and SNEGSKA (reference sequence). V lost 3 bases to trimming and J lost 0 bases, with 12 bases between them. This CDR3 has 15 residues. The CDR3 loop is CSASFAGRSYNEQFF. The CDR3 bases are TGCAGTGCTAGCTTTGCGGGTCGCTCCTACAATGAGCAGTTCTTC.

The gene calls are TRBV11-2 and TRBJ2-2; D is unresolved. This CDR3 is 13 amino acids long. V was pared by 6 bases and J by 5 bases, with 10 bases between. Germline-derived CDR1 and CDR2 are SGHAT and FQNNGV. In DNA, the CDR3 is TGTGCCAGCAGGCTTGGACCTACCGGGGAGCTGTTTTTT. Amino acids: CASRLGPTGELFF.

The chain employs TRBV20-1 and TRBJ1-1; D is possibly TRBD1 (5 bases). V lost 0 bases, J lost 0 bases, and 11 bases lay in between. The germline V gene encodes CDR1 DFQATT and CDR2 SNEGSKA (reference sequence). The CDR3 contains 15 residues. DNA of the CDR3: TGCAGTGCTAGAGATCTAGGACACATGAACACTGAAGCTTTCTTT. This codes for CSARDLGHMNTEAFF.